The 4 T cell receptor beta chains given below trace back to one sample, sequenced in a study of blood T cells in healthy people across ages. Together with a sample-barcoded 5' primer, a J-beta primer mix was included in a second PCR lasting roughly 6 to 12 cycles. Each CDR3 protein is one row after TCRdb ran MiXCR on the 5' RACE reads. Here the sample spans about 1.8 million distinct CDR3 sequences, roughly 52% being singletons. Sequenced: blood. These receptors were collected from a woman between 40 and 55 years old in good health.

The chain couples TRBV6-5 to TRBJ2-7; 8 nucleotides line up with TRBD2. Matching the DNA end better, TRBJ2-5 makes the J call doubtful. The germline V gene encodes CDR1 MNHEY and CDR2 SVGAGI. The CDR3 runs to 15 residues. The CDR3 DNA follows: TGTGCCAGCAGCTTCCTCCCGGGGGGGCGGGAGACCCAGTACTTC. It is translated as CASSFLPGGRETQYF.

Here the CDR3 DNA reads TGCAGTGCTGGCCCGGGGGTATTCGCAGATACGCAGTATTTT. This encodes CSAGPGVFADTQYF. The rearrangement links TRBV20-1 to TRBJ2-3, with a weak D call TRBD2 (6 bases). The V gene's germline CDR1 is DFQATT and CDR2 SNEGSKA (reference sequence). The CDR3 runs to 14 residues. Trimming removed 5 bases from V and 4 bases from J, with 16 bases in between.

This clonotype turned up a few times. V usage is TRBV9 and J usage is TRBJ1-1, with D unresolved. This CDR3 has 11 residues. Per the germline V gene, CDR1 is SGDLS and CDR2 is YYNGEE. Trimming stripped 7 bases from V and 7 bases from J, with 11 bases between. The CDR3 loop is CASGVYGEAFF. The CDR3 coding sequence is TGTGCCAGCGGGGTTTATGGTGAAGCTTTCTTT.

This chain connects TRBV20-1 to TRBJ2-3, with D maybe TRBD1 (8 bases). The CDR3 has 17 amino acids. CDR1 and CDR2 (germline): DFQATT, SNEGSKA (reference sequence). Trimming removed 0 bases from V and 1 base from J, with 17 bases in between. The CDR3 DNA reads TGCAGTGCTAGAGACCTAGGGGGGGGACAGGGCACAGATACGCAGTATTTT. It specifies CSARDLGGGQGTDTQYF.